These 22 T cell receptor beta chains share one sample of origin, sequenced in a study of cytomegalovirus exposure and HLA in healthy donors. The study ran its PCR with 60 Vbeta and 13 Jbeta primers. The protocol was immunoSEQ multiplex PCR, while the TCRdb copy is restricted to in-frame clones and leaves out a portion. Of 200,000 to 250,000 clones in the sample, approximately 84% are singletons; the top ten hold 0.58%. Material for sequencing was PBMCs. These receptors were taken from a woman aged 40 to 50 in good health and CMV-seronegative.

This clone was observed once. The chain joins TRBV9 to TRBJ2-2; D possibly corresponds to TRBD1 (5 bases). With 4 bases removed from V and 3 bases from J, the gap between germline ends came to 7 bases. Germline V lookup: CDR1 SGDLS, CDR2 YYNGEE. This CDR3 has 13 residues. The chain's CDR3 is CASSFRDTGELFF. CDR3 in DNA: TGTGCCAGCAGCTTCAGGGACACCGGGGAGCTGTTTTTT.

The chain is built from TRBV5-6 and TRBJ2-3; 8 nucleotides line up with TRBD2. V lost 0 bases, J lost 5 bases, and 8 bases stayed unmatched. From germline, CDR1 is SGHDT and CDR2 YYEEEE. This CDR3 comprises 16 residues. The CDR3 region has the DNA TGTGCCAGCAGCTTGGATTGGCGGGGGGTTGGAGATACGCAGTATTTT. It yields the protein CASSLDWRGVGDTQYF.

The chain couples TRBV10-1 to TRBJ1-2; 8 nucleotides match TRBD1. Germline V CDR1 and CDR2: WNHNN, SYGVQD (reference sequence). After removal of 2 bases from V and 6 bases from J, the junction contained 2 bases not matched to a gene. This CDR3 has 13 amino acids. The CDR3: CASSERTGNGYTF. Here the CDR3 DNA reads TGCGCCAGCAGTGAGCGGACAGGGAATGGCTACACCTTC.

The gene calls are TRBV29-1 and TRBJ2-7; D is unclear. This CDR3 has 11 residues. Germline loops: CDR1 SQVTM, CDR2 ANQGSEA. Trimming shortened V by 0 bases and J by 3 bases, and 3 bases separated the two germline ends. Here the CDR3 reads CSVEDHYEQYF. The CDR3 DNA sequence: TGCAGCGTTGAAGACCACTACGAGCAGTACTTC.

The gene calls are TRBV11-2 and TRBJ2-7; D gene ambiguous. The V end was cut by 1 base, the J end by 2 bases, with 18 bases between. The CDR3 is made up of 17 amino acids. Per the germline V gene, CDR1 is SGHAT and CDR2 is FQNNGV. CDR3 coding DNA: TGTGCCAGCAGCTTAGTCCGGGTTCCTCAATTACCCTACGAGCAGTACTTC. Translating it yields CASSLVRVPQLPYEQYF. The full variable domain, in which reference TRBV11-2 and TRBJ2-7 provide the parts outside the CDR3, is EAGVAQSPRYKIIEKRQSVAFWCNPISGHATLYWYQQILGQGPKLLIQFQNNGVVDDSQLPKDRFSAERLKGVDSTLKIQPAKLEDSAVYLCASSLVRVPQLPYEQYFGPGTRLTVT.

The chain recombines TRBV28 with TRBJ1-5; D not certain. Germline CDR1 reads MDHEN; CDR2 reads SYDVKM. Deletions cut 11 bases from V and 3 bases from J, with 14 bases between. The CDR3 covers 13 residues. The CDR3 coding sequence is TGTGCCGGCGGACTGGTTAACAATCAGCCCCAGCATTTT. The encoded protein is CAGGLVNNQPQHF.

The chain joins TRBV5-5 to TRBJ2-7; 7 bases map to TRBD1. The germline V gene encodes CDR1 SGHKS and CDR2 YYEKEE (reference sequence). The junction had 6 bases not matched to a gene; V was cut back by 3 bases and J by 3 bases. The CDR3 has 14 amino acids. The CDR3 bases are TGTGCCAGCAGCTCCGGGACAGACAACTACGAGCAGTACTTC. Encoded protein: CASSSGTDNYEQYF.

This sequence joins TRBV19 and TRBJ1-2; 12 bases match TRBD1. The CDR3 sequence is 16 residues long. Trimming removed 5 bases from V and 4 bases from J; junction bases left unmatched: 8. CDR1 is LNHDA, CDR2 SQIVND, per germline (reference sequence). CDR3 nucleotide sequence: TGTGCCAGTAGTGGATTCGGGACAGGGGGCCTCTATGGCTACACCTTC. It translates to CASSGFGTGGLYGYTF.

This clone came up once. The V and J genes are TRBV7-2 and TRBJ2-7; TRBD1 aligns across 10 bases. The CDR3 has 15 amino acids. Trimming took 3 bases from V and 5 from J; bases not matched to a gene: 7. CDR1 is SGHTA, CDR2 FQGNSA, per germline. The CDR3 DNA follows: TGTGCCAGCAGCTTGGGGGACAGGGGCGGGCACGAGCAGTACTTC. Translated: CASSLGDRGGHEQYF. Complete variable domain (other parts from reference TRBV7-2 and TRBJ2-7): GAGVSQSPSNKVTEKGKDVELRCDPISGHTALYWYRQSLGQGLEFLIYFQGNSAPDKSGLPSDRFSAERTGGSVSTLTIQRTQQEDSAVYLCASSLGDRGGHEQYFGPGTRLTVT.

The J gene is TRBJ2-3, the V gene TRBV2, with 10 bases lining up with TRBD1. Germline V gene data show CDR1 as SNHLY and CDR2 as FYNNEI. The CDR3 loop spans 13 amino acids. The V segment lost 7 bases and the J segment 3 bases; nucleotides outside the gene matches: 1. The CDR3 is CASKDRGTDTQYF. The CDR3 DNA is TGTGCCAGCAAGGACAGGGGGACAGATACGCAGTATTTT.

A note on this clone: The same CDR3 also results from other DNA sequences found in this sample. The chain is built from TRBV15 and TRBJ2-1; a weak D match, TRBD2 (5 bases). This CDR3 comprises 13 residues. Germline-derived CDR1 and CDR2 are LNHNV and YYDKDF (reference sequence). Trimming took off 8 bases at V and 1 base at J, with 9 bases between the two ends. The DNA for the CDR3 is TGTGCCACCGGTACGGGGTCCTACAATGAGCAGTTCTTC. Encoded protein: CATGTGSYNEQFF.

The DNA for the CDR3 is TGTGCCACTAGAGACAGAAATGAAAAACTGTTTTTT. It encodes CATRDRNEKLFF. This chain connects TRBV19 to TRBJ1-4; TRBD1 is a possible D gene (5 bases). The V end lost 10 bases, the J end lost 5 bases, and 11 bases lay between the germline ends. CDR1 LNHDA and CDR2 SQIVND come from the germline V gene (reference sequence). This CDR3 comprises 12 residues.

This chain connects TRBV13 to TRBJ2-2; 8 nucleotides line up with TRBD1. V trimming: 0 bases; J trimming: 6 bases; junction bases outside the gene matches: 3. CDR1 is PRHDT and CDR2 is FYEKMQ in the germline V gene (reference sequence). The length of the CDR3 is 15 residues. CDR3 sequence: CASSLGRGRAGELFF. As DNA, the CDR3 is TGTGCCAGCAGCTTAGGCAGGGGGCGCGCCGGGGAGCTGTTTTTT.

The V gene is TRBV11-3, the J gene TRBJ2-1; tentative D call: TRBD2 (6 bases). Trimming took off 0 bases at V and 4 bases at J, with 13 bases between the two ends. Germline V gene data show CDR1 as SGHNT and CDR2 as YENEEA. There are 16 residues in the CDR3. The CDR3 DNA reads TGTGCCAGCAGCTTAGATCTAGAGCGGGCTTACAATGAGCAGTTCTTC. It translates to CASSLDLERAYNEQFF.

The chain is built from TRBV5-6 and TRBJ2-4; 7 bases line up with TRBD1. The CDR3 totals 15 residues. Looked up from germline, CDR1 is SGHDT and CDR2 is YYEEEE. With 0 bases clipped from V and 6 bases from J, the junction kept 6 bases outside the gene matches. CDR3 loop: CASSLGFGTVNIQYF. CDR3 sequence (DNA): TGTGCCAGCAGCTTGGGGTTTGGGACAGTAAACATTCAGTACTTC.

Only one count was recorded for this clone. V usage is TRBV15 and J usage is TRBJ1-2, with TRBD1 identical over 10 bases. The CDR3 covers 14 residues. Trimming took 3 bases from V and 7 from J; bases not matched to a gene: 5. The germline gives CDR1 LNHNV, CDR2 YYDKDF (reference sequence). In DNA form, the CDR3 reads TGTGCCACCAGCAGGGGAGGGACAGGGGTTGGCTACACCTTC. It yields the protein CATSRGGTGVGYTF. Filled out from reference TRBV15 and TRBJ1-2, the complete variable domain reads DAMVIQNPRYQVTQFGKPVTLSCSQTLNHNVMYWYQQKSSQAPKLLFHYYDKDFNNEADTPDNFQSRRPNTSFCFLDIRSPGLGDTAMYLCATSRGGTGVGYTFGSGTRLTVV.

The V gene is TRBV2, the J gene TRBJ2-2; D gene unclear. Per the germline V gene, CDR1 is SNHLY and CDR2 is FYNNEI. This CDR3 is built from 14 residues. Trimming removed 5 bases from V and 0 bases from J, with 7 bases in between. CDR3 protein: CASSRRANTGELFF. The CDR3 bases are TGTGCCAGCAGTCGTAGAGCGAACACCGGGGAGCTGTTTTTT.

This clone occurred a few times. This rearrangement joins TRBV6-5 to TRBJ2-7; a weak D match, TRBD2 (7 bases). The CDR3 spans 15 residues. CDR1 is MNHEY and CDR2 is SVGAGI in the germline V gene. Trimming took 0 bases from V and 6 from J, leaving 15 bases between them. The CDR3, as DNA: TGTGCCAGCAGTTACTCGACGGGGGGCGCGCCCGAGCAGTACTTC. Protein: CASSYSTGGAPEQYF.

The chain joins TRBV14 to TRBJ2-2; D call uncertain. Germline CDR1 reads SGHDN; CDR2 reads FVKESK. This CDR3 contains 14 residues. The V end was cut by 3 bases, the J end by 1 base, with 6 bases between. CDR3 loop: CASSHNRNTGELFF. For the CDR3, the DNA is TGTGCCAGCAGCCATAACAGGAACACCGGGGAGCTGTTTTTT.

The chain is built from TRBV2 and TRBJ1-5, with D tentatively TRBD1 (6 bases). Germline CDR1 is SNHLY and CDR2 is FYNNEI. This CDR3 has 15 amino acids. The V end was cut by 7 bases, the J end by 1 base, with 14 bases between. CDR3 sequence: CASTRTGTSNQPQHF. DNA for the CDR3: TGTGCCAGCACCAGAACCGGGACAAGCAATCAGCCCCAGCATTTT.

The V call is TRBV30, the J call TRBJ2-5, with TRBD1 identical over 7 bases. Per the germline V gene, CDR1 is GTSNPN and CDR2 is SVGIG (reference sequence). This CDR3 has 13 residues. V shed 0 bases, J shed 5 bases, and the junction held 3 bases outside the gene matches. CDR3 loop: CAWSVTRGETQYF. DNA for the CDR3: TGTGCCTGGAGTGTTACCAGGGGGGAGACCCAGTACTTC. Drawing the rest from reference TRBV30 and TRBJ2-5, the complete variable domain is SQTIHQWPATLVQPVGSPLSLECTVEGTSNPNLYWYRQAAGRGLQLLFYSVGIGQISSEVPQNLSASRPQDRQFILSSKKLLLSDSGFYLCAWSVTRGETQYFGPGTRLLVL.

The CDR3 coding sequence is TGTGCCAGCAGCCCCCACGGGGTCCAACCTGAAGCTTTCTTT. Translating it yields CASSPHGVQPEAFF. The chain joins TRBV7-9 to TRBJ1-1, with D unresolved. Germline V gene lookup returns CDR1 SEHNR and CDR2 FQNEAQ (reference sequence). The CDR3 consists of 14 residues. V was shortened by 5 bases and J by 6 bases, with 16 bases between the two germline ends.